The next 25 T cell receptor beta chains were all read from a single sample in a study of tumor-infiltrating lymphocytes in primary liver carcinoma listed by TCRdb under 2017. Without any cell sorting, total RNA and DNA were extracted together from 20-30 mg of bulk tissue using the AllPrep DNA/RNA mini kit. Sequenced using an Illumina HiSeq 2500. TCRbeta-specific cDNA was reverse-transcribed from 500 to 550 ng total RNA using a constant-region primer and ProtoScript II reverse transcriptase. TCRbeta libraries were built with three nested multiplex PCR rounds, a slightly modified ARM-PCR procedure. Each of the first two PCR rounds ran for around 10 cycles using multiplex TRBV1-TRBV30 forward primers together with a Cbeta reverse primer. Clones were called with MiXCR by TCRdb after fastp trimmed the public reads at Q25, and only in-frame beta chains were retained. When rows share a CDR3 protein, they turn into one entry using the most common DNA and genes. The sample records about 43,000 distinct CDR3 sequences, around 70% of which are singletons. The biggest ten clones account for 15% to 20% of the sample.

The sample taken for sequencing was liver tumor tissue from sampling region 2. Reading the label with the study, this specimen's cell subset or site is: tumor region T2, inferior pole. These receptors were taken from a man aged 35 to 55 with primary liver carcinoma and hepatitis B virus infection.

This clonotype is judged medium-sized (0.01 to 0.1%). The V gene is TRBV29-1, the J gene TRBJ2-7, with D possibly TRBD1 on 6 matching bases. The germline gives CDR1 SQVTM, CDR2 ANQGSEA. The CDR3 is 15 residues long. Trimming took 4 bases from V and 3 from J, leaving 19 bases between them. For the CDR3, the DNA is TGCAGCGTTGCCGGACCTGACAGGAATCTCTACGAGCAGTACTTC. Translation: CSVAGPDRNLYEQYF.

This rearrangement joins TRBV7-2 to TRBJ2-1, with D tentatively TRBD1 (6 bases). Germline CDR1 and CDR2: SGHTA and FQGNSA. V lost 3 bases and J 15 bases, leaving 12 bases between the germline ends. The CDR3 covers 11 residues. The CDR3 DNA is TGTGCCAGCAGCTTTGGCCCACAGGGGTTCTTC. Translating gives CASSFGPQGFF.

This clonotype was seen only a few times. This chain's CDR3 is CATSWDTGELFF. As DNA, the CDR3 is TGTGCCACCAGCTGGGACACCGGGGAGCTGTTTTTT. The rearrangement uses TRBV15 and TRBJ2-2, with unresolved D. Germline V lookup: CDR1 LNHNV, CDR2 YYDKDF (reference sequence). V lost 5 bases, J lost 3 bases, and 4 bases lay in between. This CDR3 region has 12 residues.

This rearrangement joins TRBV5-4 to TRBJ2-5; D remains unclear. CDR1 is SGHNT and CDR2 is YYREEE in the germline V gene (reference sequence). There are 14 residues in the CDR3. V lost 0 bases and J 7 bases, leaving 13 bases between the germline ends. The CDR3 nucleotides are TGTGCCAGCAGCTTGGGGGGAAGGGAAGGGACCCAGTACTTC. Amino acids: CASSLGGREGTQYF.

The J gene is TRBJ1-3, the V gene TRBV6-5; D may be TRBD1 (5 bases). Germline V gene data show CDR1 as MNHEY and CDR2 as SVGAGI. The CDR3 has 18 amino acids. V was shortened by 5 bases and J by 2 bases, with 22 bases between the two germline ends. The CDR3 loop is CASSHGPRSGIAGNTIYF. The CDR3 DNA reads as TGTGCCAGCAGTCACGGTCCGAGGTCAGGGATAGCTGGAAACACCATATATTTT.

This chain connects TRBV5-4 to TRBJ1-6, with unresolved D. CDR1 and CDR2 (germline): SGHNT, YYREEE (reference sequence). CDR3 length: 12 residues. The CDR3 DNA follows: TGTACCAACAGCCACGATAATTCACCCCTCCACTTT. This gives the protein CTNSHDNSPLHF.

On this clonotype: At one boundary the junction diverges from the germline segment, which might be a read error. Written as DNA, the CDR3 is TGCGGCGTTGTAGAGGGGCTCTACGAGCAGTGCTTC. Protein: CGVVEGLYEQCF. The V call is TRBV29-1, the J call TRBJ2-7; D is tentatively TRBD1 or TRBD2 (5 bases each). CDR1 is SQVTM and CDR2 is ANQGSEA in the germline V gene. This CDR3 has 12 amino acids.

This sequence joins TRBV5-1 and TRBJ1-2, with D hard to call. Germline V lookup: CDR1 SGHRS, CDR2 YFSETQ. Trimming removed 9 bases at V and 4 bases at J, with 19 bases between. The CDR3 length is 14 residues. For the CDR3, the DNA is TGCGCCAACATGAACCTAGGAGGCGGCTATGGCTACACCTTC. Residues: CANMNLGGGYGYTF. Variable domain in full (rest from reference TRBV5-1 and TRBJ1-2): KAGVTQTPRYLIKTRGQQVTLSCSPISGHRSVSWYQQTPGQGLQFLFEYFSETQRNKGNFPGRFSGRQFSNSRSEMNVSTLELGDSALYLCANMNLGGGYGYTFGSGTRLTVV.

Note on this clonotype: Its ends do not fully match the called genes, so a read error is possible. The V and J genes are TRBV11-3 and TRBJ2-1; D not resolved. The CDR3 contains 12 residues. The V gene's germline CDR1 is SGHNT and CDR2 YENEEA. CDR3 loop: CVSSLDKREQFF. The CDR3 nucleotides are TGTGTCAGCAGCTTAGACAAGAGGGAGCAGTTCTTC.

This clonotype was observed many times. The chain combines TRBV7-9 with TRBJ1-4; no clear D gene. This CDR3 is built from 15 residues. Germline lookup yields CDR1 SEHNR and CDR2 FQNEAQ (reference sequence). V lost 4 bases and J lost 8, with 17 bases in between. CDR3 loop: CASSSGRDGGEKLFF. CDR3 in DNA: TGTGCCAGCAGCTCCGGACGGGATGGAGGAGAAAAACTGTTTTTT.

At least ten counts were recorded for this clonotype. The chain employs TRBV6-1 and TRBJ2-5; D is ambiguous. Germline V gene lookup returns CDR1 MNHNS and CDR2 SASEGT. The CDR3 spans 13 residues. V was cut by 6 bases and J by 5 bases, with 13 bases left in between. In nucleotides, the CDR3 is TGTGCCAGCAGCCGAGTATCGTGGGAGACCCAGTACTTC. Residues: CASSRVSWETQYF.

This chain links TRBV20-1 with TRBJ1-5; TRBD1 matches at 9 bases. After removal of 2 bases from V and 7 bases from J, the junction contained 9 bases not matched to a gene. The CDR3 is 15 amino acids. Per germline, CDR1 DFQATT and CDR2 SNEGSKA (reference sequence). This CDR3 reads CSARHGTGSVQPQHF. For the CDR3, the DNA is TGCAGTGCTAGACACGGGACAGGGAGTGTCCAGCCCCAGCATTTT.

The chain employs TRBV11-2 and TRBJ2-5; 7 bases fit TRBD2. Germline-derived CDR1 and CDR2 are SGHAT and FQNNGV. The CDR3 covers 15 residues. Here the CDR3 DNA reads TGTACAAGCAGCTTGGGACGGACTAGCCAAGAGACCCAGTACTTC. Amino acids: CTSSLGRTSQETQYF.

In nucleotides, the CDR3 is TGTACCTCACTAAGAGTACGCGAGACCCAGTACTTC. Its protein product is CTSLRVRETQYF. V and J are TRBV30 and TRBJ2-5; the D is unclear. This CDR3 is built from 12 residues. Germline CDR1 is GTSNPN and CDR2 is SVGIG (reference sequence).

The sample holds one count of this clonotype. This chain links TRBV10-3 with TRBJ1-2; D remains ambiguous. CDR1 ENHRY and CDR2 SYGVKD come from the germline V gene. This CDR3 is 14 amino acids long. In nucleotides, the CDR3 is TGTGTCAACAGTGTGTCCCAATTGGCGGATGGCTACACCTTC. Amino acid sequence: CVNSVSQLADGYTF.

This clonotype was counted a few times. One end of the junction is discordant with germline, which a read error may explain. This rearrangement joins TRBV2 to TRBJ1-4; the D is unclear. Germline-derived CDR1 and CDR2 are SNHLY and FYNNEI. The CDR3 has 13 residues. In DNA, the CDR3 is TGTGCCAGCAGTGAAGCGCACGGTGAAAAACTGTATTTT. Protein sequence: CASSEAHGEKLYF. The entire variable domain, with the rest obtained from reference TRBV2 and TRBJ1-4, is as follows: EPEVTQTPSHQVTQMGQEVILRCVPISNHLYFYWYRQILGQKVEFLVSFYNNEISEKSEIFDDQFSVERPDGSNFTLKIRSTKLEDSAMYFCASSEAHGEKLYFGSGTQLSVL.

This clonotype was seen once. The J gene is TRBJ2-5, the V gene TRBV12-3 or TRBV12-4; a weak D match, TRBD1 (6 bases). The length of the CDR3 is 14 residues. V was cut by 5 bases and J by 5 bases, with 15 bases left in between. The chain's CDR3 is CASSRDRLRETQYF. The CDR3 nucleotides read TGTGCCAGCAGTCGTGACAGGCTTAGGGAGACCCAGTACTTC.

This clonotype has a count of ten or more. The CDR3 spells CASSFRAFYGYTF. In DNA, the CDR3 is TGTGCCAGCAGTTTTCGGGCTTTCTATGGCTACACCTTC. The V gene is TRBV28, the J gene TRBJ1-2; D is uncertain. The V and J ends lost 3 bases and 4 bases respectively, with 9 bases between them. Germline V gene data show CDR1 as MDHEN and CDR2 as SYDVKM. This CDR3 comprises 13 residues.

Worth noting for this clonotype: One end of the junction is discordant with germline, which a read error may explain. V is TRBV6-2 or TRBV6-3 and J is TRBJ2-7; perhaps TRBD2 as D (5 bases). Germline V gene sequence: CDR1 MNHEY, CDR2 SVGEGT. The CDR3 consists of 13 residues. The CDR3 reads CASSLEATYEQYF. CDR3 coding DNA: TGTGCCAGCAGTTTGGAGGCTACCTACGAGCAATACTTC.

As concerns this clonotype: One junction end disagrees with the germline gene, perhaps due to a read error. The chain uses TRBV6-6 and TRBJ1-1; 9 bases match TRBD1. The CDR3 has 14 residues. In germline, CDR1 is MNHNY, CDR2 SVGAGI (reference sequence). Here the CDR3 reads CASRYYRGLPEAFF. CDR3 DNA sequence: TGTGCTAGCAGATATTACAGGGGGCTTCCTGAAGCTTTCTTT.

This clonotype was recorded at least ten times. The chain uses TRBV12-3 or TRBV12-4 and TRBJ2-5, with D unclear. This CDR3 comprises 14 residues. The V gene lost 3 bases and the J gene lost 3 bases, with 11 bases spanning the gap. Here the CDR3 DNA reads TGTGCCAGCAGTTTTTTCGTGGGTGAAGAGACCCAGTACTTC. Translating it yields CASSFFVGEETQYF.

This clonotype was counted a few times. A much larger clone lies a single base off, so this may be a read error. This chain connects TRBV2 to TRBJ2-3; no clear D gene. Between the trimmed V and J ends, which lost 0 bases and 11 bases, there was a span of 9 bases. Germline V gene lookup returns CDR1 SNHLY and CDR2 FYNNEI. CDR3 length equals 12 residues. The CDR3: CASSEAWARQYF. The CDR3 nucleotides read TGTGCCAGCAGTGAAGCGTGGGCAAGGCAGTATTTT.

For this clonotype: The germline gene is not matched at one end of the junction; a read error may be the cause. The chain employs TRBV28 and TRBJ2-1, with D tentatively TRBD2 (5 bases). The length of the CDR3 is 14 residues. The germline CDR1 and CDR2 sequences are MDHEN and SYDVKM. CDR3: CTSSLSQDGVGQFF. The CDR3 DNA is TGTACCAGCAGTTTATCCCAGGACGGGGTCGGGCAGTTCTTC. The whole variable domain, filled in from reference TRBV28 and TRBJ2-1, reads DVKVTQSSRYLVKRTGEKVFLECVQDMDHENMFWYRQDPGLGLRLIYFSYDVKMKEKGDIPEGYSVSREKKERFSLILESASTNQTSMYLCTSSLSQDGVGQFFGPGTRLTVL.

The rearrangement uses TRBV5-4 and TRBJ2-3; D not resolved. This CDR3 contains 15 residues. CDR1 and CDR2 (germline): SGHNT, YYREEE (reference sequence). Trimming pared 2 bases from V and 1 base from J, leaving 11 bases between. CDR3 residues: CASSLDWMGTDTQYF. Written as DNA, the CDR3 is TGTGCCAGCAGCTTAGACTGGATGGGCACAGATACGCAGTATTTT.

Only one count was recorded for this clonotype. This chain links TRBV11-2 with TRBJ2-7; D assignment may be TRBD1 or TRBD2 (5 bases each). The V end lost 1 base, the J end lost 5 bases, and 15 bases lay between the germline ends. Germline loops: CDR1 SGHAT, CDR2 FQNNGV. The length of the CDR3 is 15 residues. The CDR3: CASSLGDGNPNEQYF. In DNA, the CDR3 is TGTGCCAGCAGCTTAGGGGACGGAAATCCAAACGAGCAGTACTTC.